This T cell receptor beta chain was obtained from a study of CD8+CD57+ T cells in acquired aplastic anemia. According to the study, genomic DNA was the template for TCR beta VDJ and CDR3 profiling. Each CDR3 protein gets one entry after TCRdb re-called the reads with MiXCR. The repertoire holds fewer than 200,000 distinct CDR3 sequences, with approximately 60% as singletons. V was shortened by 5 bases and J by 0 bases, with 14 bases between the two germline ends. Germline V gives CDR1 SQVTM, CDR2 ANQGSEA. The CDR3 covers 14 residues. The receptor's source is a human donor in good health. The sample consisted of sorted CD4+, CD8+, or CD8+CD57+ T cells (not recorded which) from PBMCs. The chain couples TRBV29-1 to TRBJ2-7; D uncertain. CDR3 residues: CSVKKVPLSYEQYF. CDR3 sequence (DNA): TGCAGCGTTAAGAAAGTTCCCCTCTCCTACGAGCAGTACTTC.